This is a list of T cell receptor beta chains from one sample in a study of CD8+ T cells in alopecia areata. TCRdb keeps only in-frame clones here, not all; method: immunoSEQ multiplex PCR. The table has over 85,000 clones, 60% to 65% seen once. The sample in question was CD8+ T cells sorted from blood, obtained at week 4, from a patient treated with tofacitinib. The origin of the receptors is a human donor with alopecia areata. Each CDR3 is given with its conserved first and last residue. D genes are given only for firm matches. Some rows have no size entry. The others give once, few or many, or a class for an expanded clone.

cdr3_aa: CASSLERGVYNEQFF; cdr3_nt: TGTGCCAGCAGCTTAGAGCGGGGGGTCTACAATGAGCAGTTCTTC; v_call: TRBV7-9; clone_size: .; cdr3_length: 15; d_call: TRBD2; j_call: TRBJ2-1
cdr3_aa: CASSPGQGSGLGGYTF; cdr3_nt: TGTGCCAGCTCACCAGGACAGGGGAGCGGCTTGGGTGGCTACACCTTC; v_call: TRBV18; clone_size: .; cdr3_length: 16; d_call: TRBD1; j_call: TRBJ1-2
cdr3_aa: CASSSSRAGDYNEQFF; cdr3_nt: TGTGCCAGCAGCTCCTCCCGGGCAGGGGACTACAATGAGCAGTTCTTC; v_call: TRBV5-6; clone_size: few; cdr3_length: 16; d_call: .; j_call: TRBJ2-1
cdr3_aa: CASSFSTQETQYF; cdr3_nt: TGTGCCAGCAGCTTTTCAACCCAAGAGACCCAGTACTTC; v_call: TRBV7-9; clone_size: few; cdr3_length: 13; d_call: .; j_call: TRBJ2-5
cdr3_aa: CAWSPGQPPYEQYF; cdr3_nt: TGTGCCTGGAGCCCGGGACAGCCTCCCTACGAGCAGTACTTC; v_call: TRBV30; clone_size: .; cdr3_length: 14; d_call: TRBD1; j_call: TRBJ2-7
cdr3_aa: CASSTRRDSYNEQFF; cdr3_nt: TGTGCCAGCAGTACAAGACGGGACTCCTACAATGAGCAGTTCTTC; v_call: TRBV7-9; clone_size: .; cdr3_length: 15; d_call: .; j_call: TRBJ2-1
cdr3_aa: CASSTDRGYEQYF; cdr3_nt: TGCGCCAGCAGTACGGACAGGGGTTATGAGCAGTACTTC; v_call: TRBV4-3; clone_size: .; cdr3_length: 13; d_call: TRBD1; j_call: TRBJ2-7
cdr3_aa: CASSEGARSLRYEQYF; cdr3_nt: TGTGCCAGCAGTGAAGGGGCCCGGAGCCTAAGGTACGAGCAGTACTTC; v_call: TRBV2; clone_size: .; cdr3_length: 16; d_call: .; j_call: TRBJ2-7
cdr3_aa: CSYVVLDEQFF; cdr3_nt: TGCAGCTACGTTGTCTTGGATGAGCAGTTCTTC; v_call: TRBV29-1; clone_size: .; cdr3_length: 11; d_call: .; j_call: TRBJ2-1
cdr3_aa: CSVPGLREETQYF; cdr3_nt: TGCAGCGTTCCGGGACTACGCGAAGAGACCCAGTACTTC; v_call: TRBV29-1; clone_size: .; cdr3_length: 13; d_call: TRBD2; j_call: TRBJ2-5
cdr3_aa: CASSLENLYEQYF; cdr3_nt: TGTGCCAGCAGTTTAGAGAATCTTTACGAGCAGTACTTC; v_call: TRBV28; clone_size: .; cdr3_length: 13; d_call: .; j_call: TRBJ2-7
cdr3_aa: CATTAGNTIYF; cdr3_nt: TGTGCCACCACAGCTGGAAACACCATATATTTT; v_call: TRBV6-5; clone_size: .; cdr3_length: 11; d_call: .; j_call: TRBJ1-3